Listed below are T cell receptor beta chains from one sample, sequenced in a study of regulatory T cells in long-lasting Graves disease. TCRdb independently ran MiXCR on the multiplex PCR reads; one entry per CDR3 protein. The sample comprises some 600,000 distinct CDR3 sequences, about 16% of which are singletons, and about 11% rests with the top ten. The same data also went into a second study, on T cells in Graves' hyperthyroidism and ophthalmopathy.

The material was peripheral blood mononuclear cells (PBMCs), obtained at new diagnosis, from a patient treated with antithyroid drugs. The receptors here all came from a man aged 18 to 29 with Graves disease. Each CDR3 is given with its conserved first and last residue. A D gene is named only where the DNA matches it firmly. Clone size is not always given. Where it is, it says once, few, many or a class for expanded clones.

V,D,J,size,DNA,CDR3
TRBV20-1,TRBD1,TRBJ2-3,few,TGCAGTGCTAGTTTGGGACAGAGCACAGATACGCAGTATTTT,CSASLGQSTDTQYF
TRBV30,.,TRBJ1-1,many,TGTGCCTGGAGTCAGGCAGATGAAGCTTTCTTT,CAWSQADEAFF
TRBV28,.,TRBJ1-2,.,TGTGCCAGCAGCCTTCAACGGGTGGCCTATGGCTACACCTTC,CASSLQRVAYGYTF
TRBV20-1,.,TRBJ2-5,many,TGCAGTGCTCAACCGCCGACAGAGCAAGAGACCCAGTACTTC,CSAQPPTEQETQYF
TRBV4-1,.,TRBJ2-1,few,TGCGCCAGCAGCTACCTCGGGGTAAATGAGCAGTTCTTC,CASSYLGVNEQFF
TRBV2,.,TRBJ2-7,many,TGTGCCAGCAGCGGGAATTCCTACGAGCAGTACTTC,CASSGNSYEQYF
TRBV10-3,.,TRBJ1-5,many,TGTGCCATCAGTGACCAGGGTAGCAATCAGCCCCAGCATTTT,CAISDQGSNQPQHF
TRBV20-1,.,TRBJ2-3,.,TGCAGTGCTAGAGATCCCTTGTCAGGGCAAAATACGCAGTATTTT,CSARDPLSGQNTQYF
TRBV10-3,.,TRBJ2-7,few,TGTGCCATCAGTGGGGGCCAGACTAGTCTGGGCGAGCAGTACTTC,CAISGGQTSLGEQYF
TRBV6-5,TRBD1,TRBJ1-2,many,TGTGCCAGCAGTCACTCCGGGACAGGGACCCTTCGGGATGGCTACACCTTC,CASSHSGTGTLRDGYTF
TRBV25-1,TRBD1,TRBJ2-3,few,TGTGCCAGCAGTGCGGGGACAGGGGGCGTCGTCAGATATTTTCTCGATACGCAGTATTTT,CASSAGTGGVVRYFLDTQYF
TRBV28,.,TRBJ2-1,.,TGTGCCAGCAGTAACAGGGTGGGCTCCTACAATGAGCAGTTCTTC,CASSNRVGSYNEQFF
TRBV5-1,TRBD1,TRBJ2-5,many,TGCGCCAGCAGCGGGGCGGGACAGGGGAAAGCAGAGACCCAGTACTTC,CASSGAGQGKAETQYF
TRBV19,TRBD1,TRBJ1-2,.,TGTGCCAGTAACCCCACAGGGGGCGCTTACGGCTACACCTTC,CASNPTGGAYGYTF
TRBV29-1,.,TRBJ2-7,.,TGCAGCGTTGAGGACGGACAGAGCTACGAGCAGTACTTC,CSVEDGQSYEQYF
TRBV11-3,.,TRBJ2-1,many,TGTGCCAGCAGCGCCCGGACTACCAGCTCCTACAATGAGCAGTTCTTC,CASSARTTSSYNEQFF
TRBV20-1,TRBD2,TRBJ2-7,many,TGCAGTGCTAGAGATGGGGCGGGAGTCGGGTACGAGCAGTACTTC,CSARDGAGVGYEQYF
TRBV6-1,TRBD1,TRBJ1-1,many,TGTGCCAGCAGTAGACGGGACAGGGGGAACACTGAAGCTTTCTTT,CASSRRDRGNTEAFF
TRBV5-6,.,TRBJ1-5,.,TGTGCCAGCAGCTTGGGTGGAATCGGGGGCAATCAGCCCCAGCATTTT,CASSLGGIGGNQPQHF
TRBV30,.,TRBJ1-2,few,TGTGCCTGGAGTGAACAGGGTAAAGGCTACACCTTC,CAWSEQGKGYTF
TRBV4-2,TRBD2,TRBJ2-7,.,TGTGCCAGCAGCCAAGATCTAGCGGGGGGCTCCTACGAGCAGTACTTC,CASSQDLAGGSYEQYF
TRBV13,TRBD1,TRBJ1-4,.,TGTGCCAGCAGCTTAGGCGGACTCAGGGACAGTAGAAATGAAAAACTGTTTTTT,CASSLGGLRDSRNEKLFF
TRBV28,TRBD2,TRBJ2-1,many,TGTGCCAGCAGCTTAGGTACTAGCGGGAACAATGAGCAGTTCTTC,CASSLGTSGNNEQFF
TRBV28,.,TRBJ2-7,many,TGTGCCAGCAGTTTAGAGGGGTCACCTACGAAGCAGTACTTC,CASSLEGSPTKQYF
TRBV2,.,TRBJ2-5,many,TGTGCCAGCAGTTGGGGGACGGACCAAGAGACCCAGTACTTC,CASSWGTDQETQYF
TRBV5-1,TRBD1,TRBJ1-1,few,TGCGCCAGCAGAAGGACAGGGATGAACGCTGAAGCTTTCTTT,CASRRTGMNAEAFF